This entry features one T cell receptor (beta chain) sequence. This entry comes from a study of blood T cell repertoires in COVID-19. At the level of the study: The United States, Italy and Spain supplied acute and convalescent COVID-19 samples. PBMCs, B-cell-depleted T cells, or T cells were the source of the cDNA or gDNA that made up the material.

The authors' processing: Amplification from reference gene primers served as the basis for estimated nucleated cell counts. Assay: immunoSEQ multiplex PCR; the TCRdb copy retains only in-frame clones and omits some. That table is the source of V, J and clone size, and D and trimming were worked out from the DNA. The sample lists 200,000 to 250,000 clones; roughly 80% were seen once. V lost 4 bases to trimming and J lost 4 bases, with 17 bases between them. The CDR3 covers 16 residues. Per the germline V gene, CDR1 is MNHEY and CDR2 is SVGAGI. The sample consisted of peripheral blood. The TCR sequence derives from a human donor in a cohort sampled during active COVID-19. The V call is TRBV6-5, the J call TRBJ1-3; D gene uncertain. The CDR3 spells CASSSFASGKGNTIYF. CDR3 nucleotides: TGTGCCAGCAGTTCCTTCGCCTCGGGGAAAGGAAACACCATATATTTT.